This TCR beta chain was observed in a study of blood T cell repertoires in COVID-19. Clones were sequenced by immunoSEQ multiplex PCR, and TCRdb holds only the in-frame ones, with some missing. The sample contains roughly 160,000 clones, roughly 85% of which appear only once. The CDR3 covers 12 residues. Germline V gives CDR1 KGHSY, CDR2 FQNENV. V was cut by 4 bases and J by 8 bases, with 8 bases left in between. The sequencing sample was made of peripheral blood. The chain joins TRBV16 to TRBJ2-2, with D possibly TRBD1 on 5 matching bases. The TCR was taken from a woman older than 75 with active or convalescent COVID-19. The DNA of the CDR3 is TGTGCCAGCAGCCCATACAGGGGGGAGCTGTTTTTT. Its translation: CASSPYRGELFF.